This T cell receptor (beta chain) was observed in a study of a mutant IDH1 vaccine in newly diagnosed glioma. About the study: There were 62.5% males and around 40% females among treated patients, whose mean age was approximately 41 years. Scheduled at week 35, visit V12 preceded visit V13, held at week 47.

Time point: week 35, safety follow-up. The study gave 300 ug of mutant IDH1 20-mer peptide per vaccine dose, with topical imiquimod. Weeks 1, 3, 5, 7, 11, 15, 19 and 23 were when patients received their eight vaccinations. CDR3 size: 19 residues. Per the germline V gene, CDR1 is KGHSH and CDR2 is LQKENI. Trimming took off 0 bases at V and 0 bases at J, with 18 bases between the two ends. Remarks on this clone: Antigen specificity is unknown.

Sequencing used immunoSEQ multiplex PCR; TCRdb keeps in-frame clones, though not all of them. There are 30,000 to 40,000 clones in the sample; roughly 80% occur only once, and approximately 7.1% lies in the top ten. The TCR was taken from a woman aged 18 to 35 with glioma. Specimen: PBMCs, collected from a glioma patient whose treatment included an IDH1 peptide vaccine. The chain carries TRBV18 and TRBJ1-3, with a weak D call TRBD1 (6 bases). The DNA of the CDR3 is TGTGCCAGCTCACCACCCAATCGGGGGCAGGGTAACTCTGGAAACACCATATATTTT. It specifies CASSPPNRGQGNSGNTIYF. The whole variable domain, filled in from reference TRBV18 and TRBJ1-3, reads NAGVMQNPRHLVRRRGQEARLRCSPMKGHSHVYWYRQLPEEGLKFMVYLQKENIIDESGMPKERFSAEFPKEGPSILRIQQVVRGDSAAYFCASSPPNRGQGNSGNTIYFGEGSWLTVV.